Shown below are 3 T cell receptor beta chains from a single sample sequenced in a study of T-cell memory formation after mild COVID-19. TCRdb reprocessed the 5' RACE reads with MiXCR, giving one entry per CDR3 protein. The sample consists of fewer than 95,000 distinct CDR3 sequences, approximately 13% of them appearing once. Sequences were obtained from PBMCs or a T cell subset sorted from them (not recorded which). These receptors were taken from an adult woman who had mild COVID-19 (a few samples of this study predate the infection). Cell type and time point are not known.

The rearrangement joins TRBV27 to TRBJ2-1; 8 bases map to TRBD2. Germline CDR1 reads MNHEY; CDR2 reads SMNVEV (reference sequence). After removal of 6 bases from V and 0 bases from J, the junction contained 4 bases not matched to a gene. There are 15 residues in the CDR3. The CDR3 sequence is CASSPAGGSYNEQFF. CDR3 nucleotide sequence: TGTGCCAGCAGCCCTGCGGGAGGCTCCTACAATGAGCAGTTCTTC.

This sequence joins TRBV4-2 and TRBJ2-7, with 7 positions matching TRBD2. V was pared by 0 bases and J by 2 bases, with 4 bases of the junction left unmatched. The germline CDR1 and CDR2 sequences are LGHNA and YNFKEQ. The CDR3 is made up of 15 amino acids. The CDR3 DNA is TGTGCCAGCAGCCAAGAGGGAGGGAGAACCTACGAGCAGTACTTC. It codes for CASSQEGGRTYEQYF.

This clonotype was seen only a few times. The chain is built from TRBV7-9 and TRBJ1-2; tentatively, D is TRBD1 (5 bases). The germline V gene encodes CDR1 SEHNR and CDR2 FQNEAQ (reference sequence). V lost 1 base to trimming and J lost 8 bases, with 20 bases between them. The CDR3 is made up of 16 amino acids. CDR3 protein: CASSLVVAGAPRGYTF. For the CDR3, the DNA is TGTGCCAGCAGCTTAGTGGTGGCCGGGGCCCCTAGGGGCTACACCTTC.